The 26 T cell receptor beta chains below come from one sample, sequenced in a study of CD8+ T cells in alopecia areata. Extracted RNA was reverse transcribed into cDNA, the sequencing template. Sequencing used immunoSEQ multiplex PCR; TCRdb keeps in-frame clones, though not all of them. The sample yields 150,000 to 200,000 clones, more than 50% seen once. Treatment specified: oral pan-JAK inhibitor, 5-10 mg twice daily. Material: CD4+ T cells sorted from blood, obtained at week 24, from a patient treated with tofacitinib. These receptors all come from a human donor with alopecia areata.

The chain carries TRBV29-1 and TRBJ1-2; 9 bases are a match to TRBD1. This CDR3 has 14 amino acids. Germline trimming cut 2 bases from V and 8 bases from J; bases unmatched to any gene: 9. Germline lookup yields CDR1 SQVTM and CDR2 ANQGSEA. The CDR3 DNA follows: TGCAGCGTTGAAACGGGGGGACAGGGAAAAGGCTACACCTTC. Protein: CSVETGGQGKGYTF.

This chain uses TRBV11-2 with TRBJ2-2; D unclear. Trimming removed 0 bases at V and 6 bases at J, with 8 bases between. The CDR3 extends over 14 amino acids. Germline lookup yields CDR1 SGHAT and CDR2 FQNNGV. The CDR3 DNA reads TGTGCCAGCAGCTTAGATTTGCGATCCGGGGAGCTGTTTTTT. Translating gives CASSLDLRSGELFF.

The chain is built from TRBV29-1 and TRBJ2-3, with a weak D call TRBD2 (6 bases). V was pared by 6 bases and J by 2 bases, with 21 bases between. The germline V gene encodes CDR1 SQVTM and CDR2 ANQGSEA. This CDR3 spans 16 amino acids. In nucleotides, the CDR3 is TGCAGCGTCCCTAAGGGCCTGGGGGGAATCACAGATACGCAGTATTTT. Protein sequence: CSVPKGLGGITDTQYF.

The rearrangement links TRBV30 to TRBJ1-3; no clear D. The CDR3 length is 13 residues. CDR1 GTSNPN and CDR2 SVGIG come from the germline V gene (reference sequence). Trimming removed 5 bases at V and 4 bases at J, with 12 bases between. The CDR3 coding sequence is TGTGCCTGGGGACCGACGTCCGGAAACACCATATATTTT. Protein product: CAWGPTSGNTIYF.

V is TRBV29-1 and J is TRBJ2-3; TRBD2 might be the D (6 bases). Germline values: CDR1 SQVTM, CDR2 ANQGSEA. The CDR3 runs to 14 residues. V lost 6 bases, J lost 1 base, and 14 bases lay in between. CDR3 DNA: TGCAGCGTCCTTGGCGGGGTCGGCACAGATACGCAGTATTTT. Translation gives CSVLGGVGTDTQYF.

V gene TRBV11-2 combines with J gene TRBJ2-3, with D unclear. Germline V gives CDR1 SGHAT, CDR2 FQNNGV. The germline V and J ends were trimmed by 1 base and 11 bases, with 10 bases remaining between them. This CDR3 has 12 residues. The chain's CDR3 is CASSLGRALQYF. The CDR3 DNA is TGTGCCAGCAGCTTAGGCCGGGCATTGCAGTATTTT.

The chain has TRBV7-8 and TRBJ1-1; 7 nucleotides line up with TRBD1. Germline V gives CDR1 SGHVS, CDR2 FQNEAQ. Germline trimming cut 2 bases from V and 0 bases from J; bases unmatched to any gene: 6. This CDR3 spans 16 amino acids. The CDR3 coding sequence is TGTGCCAGCAGCTTAAGGAGACAGGGATTGAACACTGAAGCTTTCTTT. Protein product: CASSLRRQGLNTEAFF. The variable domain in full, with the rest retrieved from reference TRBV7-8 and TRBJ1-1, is GAGVSQSPRYKVAKRGQDVALRCDPISGHVSLFWYQQALGQGPEFLTYFQNEAQLDKSGLPSDRFFAERPEGSVSTLKIQRTQQEDSAVYLCASSLRRQGLNTEAFFGQGTRLTVV.

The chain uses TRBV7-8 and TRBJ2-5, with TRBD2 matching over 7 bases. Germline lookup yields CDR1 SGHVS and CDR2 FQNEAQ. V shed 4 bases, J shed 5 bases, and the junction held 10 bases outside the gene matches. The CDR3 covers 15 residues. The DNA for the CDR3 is TGTGCCAGCAGCTCAAACTTCGGACTAGGGGAGACCCAGTACTTC. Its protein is CASSSNFGLGETQYF.

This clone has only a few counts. DNA of the CDR3: TGTGCCAGCAGCTTCACAGGGGATAATTCACCCCTCCACTTT. Its translation is CASSFTGDNSPLHF. The chain links TRBV7-9 to TRBJ1-6; 7 bases are a match to TRBD1. Germline lookup yields CDR1 SEHNR and CDR2 FQNEAQ (reference sequence). The CDR3 runs to 14 residues. The junction had 1 base not matched to a gene; V was cut back by 3 bases and J by 5 bases.

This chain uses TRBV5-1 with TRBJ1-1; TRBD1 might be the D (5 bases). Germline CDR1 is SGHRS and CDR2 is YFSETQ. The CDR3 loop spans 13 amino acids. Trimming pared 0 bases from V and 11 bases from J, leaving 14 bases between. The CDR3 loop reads CASSLAGQSDAFF. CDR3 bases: TGCGCCAGCAGCTTGGCCGGACAATCCGACGCTTTCTTT.

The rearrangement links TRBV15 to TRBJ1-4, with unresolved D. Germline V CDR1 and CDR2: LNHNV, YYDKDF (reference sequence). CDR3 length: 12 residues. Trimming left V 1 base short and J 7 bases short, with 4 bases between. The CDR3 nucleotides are TGTGCCACCAGCAGAGTTCGTGAAAAACTGTTTTTT. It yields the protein CATSRVREKLFF. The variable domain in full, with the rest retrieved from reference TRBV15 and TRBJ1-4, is DAMVIQNPRYQVTQFGKPVTLSCSQTLNHNVMYWYQQKSSQAPKLLFHYYDKDFNNEADTPDNFQSRRPNTSFCFLDIRSPGLGDTAMYLCATSRVREKLFFGSGTQLSVL.

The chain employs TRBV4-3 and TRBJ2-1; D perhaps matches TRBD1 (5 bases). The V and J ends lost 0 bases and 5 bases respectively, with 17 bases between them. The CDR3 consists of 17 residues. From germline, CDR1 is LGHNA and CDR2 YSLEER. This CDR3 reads CASSQDWGRDEDNEQFF. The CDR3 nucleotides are TGCGCCAGCAGCCAAGATTGGGGCAGGGATGAGGACAATGAGCAGTTCTTC.

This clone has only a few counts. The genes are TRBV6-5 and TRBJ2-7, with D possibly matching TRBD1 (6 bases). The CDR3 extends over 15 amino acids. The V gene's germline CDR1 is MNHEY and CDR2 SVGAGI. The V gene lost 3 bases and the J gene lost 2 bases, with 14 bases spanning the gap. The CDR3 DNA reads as TGTGCCAGCAGTTATGGCAGGGGTTCTCCCTACGAGCAGTACTTC. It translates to CASSYGRGSPYEQYF.

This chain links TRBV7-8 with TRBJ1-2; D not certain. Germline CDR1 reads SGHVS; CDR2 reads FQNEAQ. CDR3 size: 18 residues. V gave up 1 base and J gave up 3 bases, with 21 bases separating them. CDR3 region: CASSLVRPALNRHYGYTF. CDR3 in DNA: TGTGCCAGCAGCTTAGTGAGGCCAGCCCTCAACCGGCACTATGGCTACACCTTC.

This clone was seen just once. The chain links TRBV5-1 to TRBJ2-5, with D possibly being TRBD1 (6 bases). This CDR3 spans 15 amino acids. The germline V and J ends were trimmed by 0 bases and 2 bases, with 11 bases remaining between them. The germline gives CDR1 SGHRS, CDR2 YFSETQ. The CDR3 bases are TGCGCCAGCAGCTTGGGACAGGTTGGGCAAGAGACCCAGTACTTC. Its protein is CASSLGQVGQETQYF.

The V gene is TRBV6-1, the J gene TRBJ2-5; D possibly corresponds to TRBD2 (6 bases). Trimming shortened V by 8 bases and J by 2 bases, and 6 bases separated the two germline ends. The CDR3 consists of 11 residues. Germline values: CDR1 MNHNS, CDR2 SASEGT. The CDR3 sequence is CASGGQETQYF. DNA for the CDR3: TGTGCCAGCGGGGGGCAAGAGACCCAGTACTTC.

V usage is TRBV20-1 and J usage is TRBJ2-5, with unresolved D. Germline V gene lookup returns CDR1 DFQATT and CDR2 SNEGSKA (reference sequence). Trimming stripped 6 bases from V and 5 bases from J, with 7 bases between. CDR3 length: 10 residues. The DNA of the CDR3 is TGCAGTGCCGCCCGGGAGACCCAGTACTTC. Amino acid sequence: CSAARETQYF.

The CDR3 loop is CASSGGSGAKNIQYF. The CDR3 nucleotides read TGTGCCAGCAGCGGAGGGAGTGGGGCCAAAAACATTCAGTACTTC. The chain couples TRBV9 to TRBJ2-4; D might be TRBD2 (5 bases). The V and J ends lost 3 bases and 1 base respectively, with 11 bases between them. Germline V gene lookup returns CDR1 SGDLS and CDR2 YYNGEE. This CDR3 has 15 residues.

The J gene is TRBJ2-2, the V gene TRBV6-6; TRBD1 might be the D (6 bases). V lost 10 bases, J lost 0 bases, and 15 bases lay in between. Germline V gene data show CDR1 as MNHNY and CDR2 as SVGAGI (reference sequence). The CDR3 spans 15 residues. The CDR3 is CATLAGDANTGELFF. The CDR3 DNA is TGTGCCACTCTGGCAGGGGACGCGAACACCGGGGAGCTGTTTTTT.

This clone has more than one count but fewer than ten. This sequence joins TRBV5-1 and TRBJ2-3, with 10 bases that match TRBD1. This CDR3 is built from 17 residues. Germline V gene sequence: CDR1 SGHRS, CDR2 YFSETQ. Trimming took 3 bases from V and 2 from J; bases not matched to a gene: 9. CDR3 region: CASSSLRDRGPTDTQYF. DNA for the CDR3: TGCGCCAGCAGCTCCCTCCGGGACAGGGGACCCACAGATACGCAGTATTTT.

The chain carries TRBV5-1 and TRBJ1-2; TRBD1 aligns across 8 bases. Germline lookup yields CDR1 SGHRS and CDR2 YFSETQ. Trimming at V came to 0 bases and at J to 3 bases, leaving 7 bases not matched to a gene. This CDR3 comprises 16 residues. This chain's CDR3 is CASSLALGQVHYGYTF. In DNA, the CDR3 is TGCGCCAGCAGCTTGGCCCTGGGACAGGTCCACTATGGCTACACCTTC.

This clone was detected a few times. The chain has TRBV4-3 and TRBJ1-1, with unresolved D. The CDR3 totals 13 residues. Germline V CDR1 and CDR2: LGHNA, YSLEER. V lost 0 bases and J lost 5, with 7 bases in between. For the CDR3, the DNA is TGCGCCAGCAGCCAAGATCAGTGGACTGAAGCTTTCTTT. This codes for CASSQDQWTEAFF.

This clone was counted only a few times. The CDR3 sequence is CASSPGDRSPLHF. In DNA, the CDR3 is TGTGCCAGCAGCCCCGGGGACCGCTCACCCCTCCACTTT. V usage is TRBV6-5 and J usage is TRBJ1-6; possibly TRBD1 for D (5 bases). The CDR3 contains 13 residues. Germline CDR1 reads MNHEY; CDR2 reads SVGAGI. V was cut by 6 bases and J by 10 bases, with 13 bases left in between.

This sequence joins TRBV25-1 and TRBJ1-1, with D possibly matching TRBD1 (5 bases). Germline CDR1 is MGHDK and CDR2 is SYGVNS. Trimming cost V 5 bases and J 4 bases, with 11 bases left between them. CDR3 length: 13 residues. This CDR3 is CASSLVGGTEAFF. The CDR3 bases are TGTGCCAGCAGTCTCGTGGGGGGCACTGAAGCTTTCTTT.

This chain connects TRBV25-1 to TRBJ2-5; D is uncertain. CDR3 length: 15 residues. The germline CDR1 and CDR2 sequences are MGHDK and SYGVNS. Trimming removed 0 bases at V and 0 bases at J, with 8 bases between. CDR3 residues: CASSEYGVHQETQYF. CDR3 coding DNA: TGTGCCAGCAGTGAATATGGGGTGCACCAAGAGACCCAGTACTTC.

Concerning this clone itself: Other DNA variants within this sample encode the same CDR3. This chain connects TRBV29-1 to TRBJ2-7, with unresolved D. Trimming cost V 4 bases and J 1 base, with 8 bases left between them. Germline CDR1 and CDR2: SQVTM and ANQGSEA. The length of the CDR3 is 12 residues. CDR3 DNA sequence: TGCAGCGTTGTGGGTAGATCCTACGAGCAGTACTTC. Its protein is CSVVGRSYEQYF.